This paragraph reports one TCR beta chain. Sequencing was performed with immunoSEQ multiplex PCR; in TCRdb, only in-frame clones are kept and a portion is missing. Among over 60,000 clones, roughly 89% were seen once, and the ten largest hold under 0.9%. The data are from a study of T cell changes during pregnancy in multiple sclerosis. V gave up 1 base and J gave up 1 base, with 10 bases separating them. Germline V CDR1 and CDR2: MNHNY, SVGAGI (reference sequence). CDR3 length equals 15 residues. The chain joins TRBV6-6 to TRBJ1-1; tentative D call: TRBD1 (6 bases). This TCR was sampled from a female donor in good health, enrolled as a control in a pregnancy study. The material sequenced was peripheral blood, taken in the third trimester of pregnancy. DNA of the CDR3: TGTGCCAGCAGTTACTTCAGGGGAGCGAACACTGAAGCTTTCTTT. Translation: CASSYFRGANTEAFF.